This is a list of T cell receptor beta chains from one sample in a study of beta chain features in type 1 diabetes. Produced via immunoSEQ multiplex PCR; TCRdb's table is partial and in-frame only. This table has under 350,000 clones, approximately 8.1% appearing once. The sample taken for sequencing was central memory CD4+ T cells from blood. All receptors derive from a woman aged 18 to 35 in good health. Each CDR3 is given with its conserved first and last residue. A D gene is named only where the DNA matches it firmly. Clone size, where shown, is once, few, many, or a class for clones that have expanded.

size	V	J	D	DNA	CDR3
.	TRBV5-4	TRBJ1-1	.	TGTGCCAGCAGCGACTCCCCTGGGACTGAAGCTTTCTTT	CASSDSPGTEAFF
few	TRBV19	TRBJ1-5	.	TGTGCCAGTAGTATTGGGGCCGGGGGCCAGTCTCAGCCCCAGCATTTT	CASSIGAGGQSQPQHF
few	TRBV7-9	TRBJ1-1	.	TGTGCCAGCAGCTTAAAGGGGGAAATGAACACTGAAGCTTTCTTT	CASSLKGEMNTEAFF
few	TRBV4-3	TRBJ1-2	.	TGCGCCAGCAGCCCGAGGACGGACTATGGCTACACCTTC	CASSPRTDYGYTF
.	TRBV19	TRBJ2-1	.	TGTGCCAGTAGTATCCCGGGCGGCAGCTCCTACAATGAGCAGTTCTTC	CASSIPGGSSYNEQFF
few	TRBV6-4	TRBJ1-1	TRBD1	TGTGCCAGCAGTGCCGGGACAGGGGTTAACACTGAAGCTTTCTTT	CASSAGTGVNTEAFF
many	TRBV7-9	TRBJ2-1	.	TGTGCCAGCAGCCGCCCGGCAGACGGCAATGAGCAGTTCTTC	CASSRPADGNEQFF
.	TRBV18	TRBJ2-5	TRBD1	TGTGCCAGCTCACCCGGACAGGCTGGTATAGAGACCCAGTACTTC	CASSPGQAGIETQYF
.	TRBV7-2	TRBJ1-1	.	TGTGCCAGCAGGCTTATTTCAGGGATAGGGGCGAACACTGAAGCTTTCTTT	CASRLISGIGANTEAFF
.	TRBV30	TRBJ2-1	.	TGTGCCTGGAGTAAGGGGGAGTCCTACAATGAGCAGTTCTTC	CAWSKGESYNEQFF
.	TRBV5-4	TRBJ2-1	TRBD2	TGTGCCAGCAGCCAACCCGGGGGGTCCTACAATGAGCAGTTCTTC	CASSQPGGSYNEQFF
many	TRBV7-9	TRBJ2-2	.	TGTGCCAGCAGCTTGAACACCGGGGAGCTGTTTTTT	CASSLNTGELFF
.	TRBV27	TRBJ1-2	.	TGTGCCAGCAGTTTACTGGGTAGCTATGGCTACACCTTC	CASSLLGSYGYTF
.	TRBV7-3	TRBJ1-6	.	TGTGCCAGCAGCCCGACAGGTTCGAGTAATTCACCCCTCCACTTT	CASSPTGSSNSPLHF
few	TRBV6-6	TRBJ1-4	.	TGTGCCAGCGGGCGGACAGCGAATGAAAAACTGTTTTTT	CASGRTANEKLFF
few	TRBV7-2	TRBJ1-2	TRBD1	TGTGCCAGCAGCTTACCCGACAGGGAGGATGGCTACACCTTC	CASSLPDREDGYTF
few	TRBV19	TRBJ2-7	.	TGTGCCAGTAGGGCCGGACAGTCCTACGAGCAGTACTTC	CASRAGQSYEQYF
.	TRBV6-5	TRBJ2-3	.	TGTGCCAGCAGTAGGTGGGAGAGGACAGATACGCAGTATTTT	CASSRWERTDTQYF
few	TRBV7-8	TRBJ1-2	.	TGTGCCAGCAGCTTAGTGGGGCAGGGCCTATATGGCTACACCTTC	CASSLVGQGLYGYTF
.	TRBV7-3	TRBJ2-3	TRBD2	TGTGCCAGCAGCCGCGGACTAGCGGGATCCGTAGATACGCAGTATTTT	CASSRGLAGSVDTQYF
.	TRBV25-1	TRBJ1-6	.	TGTGCCAGCAGCGGCAGAGGGAGGTCCTATAATTCACCCCTCCACTTT	CASSGRGRSYNSPLHF
few	TRBV29-1	TRBJ2-3	TRBD1	TGCAGCGTTTCGGACAGGGGCAGGGATACGCAGTATTTT	CSVSDRGRDTQYF
few	TRBV10-3	TRBJ2-1	.	TGTGCCATCAAGGATATCTACAATGAGCAGTTCTTC	CAIKDIYNEQFF